Below, one T cell receptor beta chain is given with its context. What it binds is not known. PCR used 60 Vbeta primers and 13 Jbeta primers. Clones were read by immunoSEQ multiplex PCR, and TCRdb kept only the in-frame ones, dropping some. The repertoire holds around 150,000 clones, with around four fifths as singletons. The CDR3 is 18 amino acids. From germline, CDR1 is LNHDA and CDR2 SQIVND (reference sequence). The trim removed 4 bases at V and 5 bases at J, leaving 17 bases unmatched. This sample is part of a study of cytomegalovirus exposure and HLA in healthy donors. Whole-study findings and limits: Most subjects' HLA-A and HLA-B alleles were reportedly predicted from TCR beta sequences. Later analysis identified 15,000 to 20,000 TCR beta sequences associated with HLA alleles, using a false discovery rate threshold of 0.05. The authors considered a cluster of highly shared sequence variants likely to be a sequencing artifact.

This clonotype originated in a boy aged 2 to 10 in good health and CMV-seronegative. The sequencing input was PBMCs. The V call is TRBV19, the J call TRBJ1-1; 9 bases match TRBD1. This CDR3 reads CASSTTGGGSRGITEAFF. The CDR3 DNA reads TGTGCCAGTAGTACTACAGGGGGCGGAAGTCGTGGTATAACTGAAGCTTTCTTT. Full variable domain (rest looked up from reference TRBV19 and TRBJ1-1): DGGITQSPKYLFRKEGQNVTLSCEQNLNHDAMYWYRQDPGQGLRLIYYSQIVNDFQKGDIAEGYSVSREKKESFPLTVTSAQKNPTAFYLCASSTTGGGSRGITEAFFGQGTRLTVV.